This TCR beta chain was recorded in a study of blood T cell repertoires in COVID-19. Study as a whole: Sites in the United States, Italy and Spain provided acute and convalescent COVID-19 samples.

As handled by the study authors: Amplification from reference gene primers served as the basis for estimated nucleated cell counts. Repertoires were generated with immunoSEQ multiplex PCR, while TCRdb's copy carries only in-frame clones and drops some. The V and J calls and clone size are taken from that table; D and trimming were inferred from the DNA. This sample has approximately 230,000 clones, with approximately 80% found just once. Living in 24 US areas, the participants were between roughly 18 and 89 years of age. Allocation to cohorts depended on clinical history reported by the participants. Sequencing was done on a sample of PBMCs or T cells enriched from blood (not recorded which). This TCR derives from a man aged 35 to 55 who had recovered from COVID-19.

The CDR3 DNA follows: TGTGCCAGCAGCGCACCCGGGAACAGGGATCAGCCCCAGCATTTT. Its protein product is CASSAPGNRDQPQHF. V is TRBV5-6 and J is TRBJ1-5, with D perhaps TRBD1 (6 bases). Germline-derived CDR1 and CDR2 are SGHDT and YYEEEE. The CDR3 runs to 15 residues. The germline V and J ends were trimmed by 4 bases and 5 bases, with 16 bases remaining between them.